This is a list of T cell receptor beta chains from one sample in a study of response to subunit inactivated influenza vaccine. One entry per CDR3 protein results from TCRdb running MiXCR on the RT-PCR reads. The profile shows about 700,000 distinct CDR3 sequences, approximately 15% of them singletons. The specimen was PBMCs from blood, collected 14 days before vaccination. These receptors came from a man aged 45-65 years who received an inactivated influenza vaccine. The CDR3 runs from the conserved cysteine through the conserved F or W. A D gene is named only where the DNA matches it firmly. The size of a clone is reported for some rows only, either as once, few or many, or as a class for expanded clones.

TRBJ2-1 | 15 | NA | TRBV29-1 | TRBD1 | TGCAGCGTTGACCCGGGACAGGCGGCCTACAATGAGCAGTTCTTC | CSVDPGQAAYNEQFF
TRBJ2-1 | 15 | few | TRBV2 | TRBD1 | TGTGCCAGCAGGGAAGGGGGCTCCTCCTACAATGAGCAGTTCTTC | CASREGGSSYNEQFF
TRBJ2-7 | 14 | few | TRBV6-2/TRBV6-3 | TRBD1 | TGTGCCAGCAGCGAGACCGGGACAGGGCTCGAGCAGTACTTC | CASSETGTGLEQYF
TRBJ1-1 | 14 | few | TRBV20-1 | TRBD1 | TGCAGTGCTCCCTCAACAGGGGGAAACACTGAAGCTTTCTTT | CSAPSTGGNTEAFF
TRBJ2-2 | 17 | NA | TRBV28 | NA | TGTGCCAGCAGTTTGTGGATGACAGAGGGCGAGGCCGGGGAGCTGTTTTTT | CASSLWMTEGEAGELFF
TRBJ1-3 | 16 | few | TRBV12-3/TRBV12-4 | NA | TGTGCCAGCAGCACCGAACAGGCGCGCTCTGGAAACACCATATATTTT | CASSTEQARSGNTIYF
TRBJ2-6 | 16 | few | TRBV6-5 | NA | TGTGCCAGCAGTTCATCAAGGGGATCTGGGGCCAACGTCCTGACTTTC | CASSSSRGSGANVLTF
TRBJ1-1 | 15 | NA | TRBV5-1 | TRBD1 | TGCGCCAGCAGCATGGACAGGGTCATGAACACTGAAGCTTTCTTT | CASSMDRVMNTEAFF
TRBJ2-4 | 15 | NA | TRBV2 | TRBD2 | TGTGCCAGCACTGGGCTAGCGGGAGTCAAAAACATTCAGTACTTC | CASTGLAGVKNIQYF
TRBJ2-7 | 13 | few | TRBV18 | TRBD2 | TGTGCCAGCTCACTACGGGAGGCAGGCGAGCAGTACTTC | CASSLREAGEQYF
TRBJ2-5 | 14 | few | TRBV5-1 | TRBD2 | TGCGCCAGCAGCTTGGGGACTAGAGGGGAGACCCAGTACTTC | CASSLGTRGETQYF
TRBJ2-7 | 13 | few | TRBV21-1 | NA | TGTGCCAGCAGCAAAGCGCATGGGTACGAGCAGTACTTC | CASSKAHGYEQYF
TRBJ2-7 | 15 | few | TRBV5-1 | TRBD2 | TGCGCCAGCAGCTTGGTTTTTAGCGGGGGCTACGAGCAGTACTTC | CASSLVFSGGYEQYF
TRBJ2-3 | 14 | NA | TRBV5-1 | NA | TGCGCCAGCAGCTCACAGCGGGCCACAGATACGCAGTATTTT | CASSSQRATDTQYF
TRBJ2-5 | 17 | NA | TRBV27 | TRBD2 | TGTGCCAGCAGCCCCGGCGGGGGACCTCTCGGGGGAGAGACCCAGTACTTC | CASSPGGGPLGGETQYF
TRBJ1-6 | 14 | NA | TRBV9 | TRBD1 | TGTGCCAGCAGCCAAGGACAGGGGGGATGGCCCCTCCACTTT | CASSQGQGGWPLHF
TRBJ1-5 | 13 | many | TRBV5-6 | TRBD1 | TGTGCCAGCAGCCCGAGACAGGGTCAGCCCCAGCATTTT | CASSPRQGQPQHF
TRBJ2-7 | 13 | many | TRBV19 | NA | TGTGCCAGTAGTATACGACAGTTCTACGAGCAGTACTTC | CASSIRQFYEQYF
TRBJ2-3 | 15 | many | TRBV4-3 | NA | TGCGCCAGCAGCCAAGACGACGGGAGTAAGAATACGCAGTATTTT | CASSQDDGSKNTQYF
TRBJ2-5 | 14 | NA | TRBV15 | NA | TGTGCCACCAGCAGACCGGTACAGCCGGAGACCCAGTACTTC | CATSRPVQPETQYF
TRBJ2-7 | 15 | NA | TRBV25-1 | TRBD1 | TGTGCCAGCAGTGAACAGGACAGGGCCACCTACGAGCAGTACTTC | CASSEQDRATYEQYF
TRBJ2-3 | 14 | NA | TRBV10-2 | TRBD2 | TGCGCCATCCGGACTAGCGGGGGGGGGGATACGCAGTATTTT | CAIRTSGGGDTQYF
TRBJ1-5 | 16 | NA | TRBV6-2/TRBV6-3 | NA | TGTGCCAGCAGTTCCTACAGGGTTCGGTGGAATCAGCCCCAGCATTTT | CASSSYRVRWNQPQHF
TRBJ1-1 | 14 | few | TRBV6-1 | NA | TGTGCCAGCAGCCGGATCCAGGGGAACACTGAAGCTTTCTTT | CASSRIQGNTEAFF
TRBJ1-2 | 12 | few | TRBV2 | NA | TGTGCCAGCAACAGCAAGGGCTATGGCTACACCTTC | CASNSKGYGYTF
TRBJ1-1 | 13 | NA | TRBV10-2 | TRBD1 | TGCGCCAGCGGACAGGGGGCGCGGACTGAAGCTTTCTTT | CASGQGARTEAFF
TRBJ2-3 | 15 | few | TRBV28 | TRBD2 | TGTGCCAGCACCCGGGGGGGAGTCATCACAGATACGCAGTATTTT | CASTRGGVITDTQYF
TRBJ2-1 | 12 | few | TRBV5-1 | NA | TGCGCCAGCAGCTGGGATTACAATGAGCAGTTCTTC | CASSWDYNEQFF
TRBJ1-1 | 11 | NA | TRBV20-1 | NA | TGCAGTGCTAGTGGGGACCTTCAACTGTTCTTT | CSASGDLQLFF
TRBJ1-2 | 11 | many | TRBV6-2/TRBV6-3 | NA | TGTGCCAGCAGTTATGGAAGCGGCTACACCTTC | CASSYGSGYTF
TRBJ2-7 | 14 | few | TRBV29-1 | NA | TGCAGCGTCTCCTTAAGTGGATTCTCCTACGAGCAGTACTTC | CSVSLSGFSYEQYF
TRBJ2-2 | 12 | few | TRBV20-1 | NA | TGCAGTGCTAATAAGCGGACCGGGGAGCTGTTTTTT | CSANKRTGELFF
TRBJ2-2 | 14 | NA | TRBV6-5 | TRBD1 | TGTGCCAGCAGTTCGACAGGGCCCCTCGGGGAGCTGTTTTTT | CASSSTGPLGELFF
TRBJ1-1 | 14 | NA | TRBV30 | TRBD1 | TGTGCCTTTGGACAGGGGGCCCCCAGCACTGAAGCTTTCTTT | CAFGQGAPSTEAFF
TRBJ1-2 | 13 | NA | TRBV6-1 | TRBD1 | TGTGCCAGCAGCAACAGGGGGCGGTGGGGCTACACCTTC | CASSNRGRWGYTF
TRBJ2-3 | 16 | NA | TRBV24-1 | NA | TGTGCCACCAGTGACCCCGGACGGCGGGGCACAGATACGCAGTATTTT | CATSDPGRRGTDTQYF
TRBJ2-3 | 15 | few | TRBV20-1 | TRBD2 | TGCAGTGCTAGCCCACTAGCGGGAGTGGTGGATACGCAGTATTTT | CSASPLAGVVDTQYF
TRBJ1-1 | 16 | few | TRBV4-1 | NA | TGCGCCAGCAGCCAAACCCCGGGACACCCGAACACTGAAGCTTTCTTT | CASSQTPGHPNTEAFF
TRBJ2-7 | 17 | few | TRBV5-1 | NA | TGCGCCAGCAGCTTGGCCGGAGGCCGAGGAGACCTTTACGAGCAGTACTTC | CASSLAGGRGDLYEQYF
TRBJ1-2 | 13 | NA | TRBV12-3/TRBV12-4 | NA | TGTGCCAGCAGTTCGGGACCGAGCTATGGCTACACCTTC | CASSSGPSYGYTF